One and the same sample provided the 7 T cell receptor beta chains below, sequenced in a study of blood T cell repertoires in COVID-19. Only in-frame clones appear in the TCRdb table, and some are missing; sequencing was by immunoSEQ multiplex PCR. Among around 300,000 clones listed, around 88% were seen once. Source material: peripheral blood. The source is a man aged 25 to 45 with active or convalescent COVID-19.

The chain has TRBV28 and TRBJ2-5; D is perhaps TRBD2 (6 bases). Looked up from germline, CDR1 is MDHEN and CDR2 is SYDVKM. CDR3 length: 14 amino acids. V was pared by 7 bases and J by 5 bases, with 17 bases between. The CDR3 bases are TGTGCCAGCAAAGTCGCCGGGAGAGGTGAGACCCAGTACTTC. Translated, it gives CASKVAGRGETQYF.

This clone has just a few counts. V gene TRBV27 combines with J gene TRBJ1-6, with unresolved D. Germline V gives CDR1 MNHEY, CDR2 SMNVEV (reference sequence). This CDR3 has 12 amino acids. Trimming pared 3 bases from V and 7 bases from J, leaving 4 bases between. The CDR3: CASSFLNSPLHF. CDR3 in DNA: TGTGCCAGCAGTTTCCTAAATTCACCCCTCCACTTT.

The V call is TRBV6-5, the J call TRBJ1-3; D unclear. In germline, CDR1 is MNHEY, CDR2 SVGAGI. V was clipped by 4 bases and J by 0 bases, with 10 bases between them. The CDR3 runs 15 residues. CDR3 amino acids: CASSSSVHSGNTIYF. The CDR3 DNA reads TGTGCCAGCAGTTCAAGTGTACACTCTGGAAACACCATATATTTT.

The J gene is TRBJ2-3, the V gene TRBV28; a possible D gene is TRBD2 (5 bases). The CDR3 loop spans 15 amino acids. Germline V gene data show CDR1 as MDHEN and CDR2 as SYDVKM. Trimming took off 7 bases at V and 0 bases at J, with 14 bases between the two ends. CDR3 nucleotide sequence: TGTGCCAGCACCAAGCCAGCGGAGAGCACAGATACGCAGTATTTT. Translating it yields CASTKPAESTDTQYF.

This sequence joins TRBV4-2 and TRBJ1-4; maybe TRBD1 (6 bases). In germline, CDR1 is LGHNA, CDR2 YNFKEQ. The CDR3 extends over 18 amino acids. V lost 0 bases to trimming and J lost 0 bases, with 14 bases between them. CDR3 loop: CASSQDPQGSATNEKLFF. CDR3 coding DNA: TGTGCCAGCAGCCAAGACCCTCAGGGGTCGGCAACTAATGAAAAACTGTTTTTT.

The CDR3 protein is CASSSGLAGSYEQYF. DNA of the CDR3: TGTGCCAGCAGCTCGGGACTAGCGGGATCGTACGAGCAGTACTTC. The V gene is TRBV3-1 (or the pseudogene TRBV3-2), the J gene TRBJ2-7, with TRBD2 matching over 13 bases. Unmatched junction bases numbered 5, after V lost 5 bases and J lost 4 bases. CDR3 length: 15 residues. Germline V gene sequence: CDR1 LGHDT, CDR2 YNNKEL (reference sequence).

In this sample, this clone turned up once. This chain joins TRBV6-5 and TRBJ2-5; D is perhaps TRBD2 (5 bases). Germline lookup yields CDR1 MNHEY and CDR2 SVGAGI. The CDR3 length is 14 residues. Trimming took off 7 bases at V and 5 bases at J, with 17 bases between the two ends. CDR3 DNA sequence: TGTGCCAGCACGGGAACACCGAATGAGGAGACCCAGTACTTC. It codes for CASTGTPNEETQYF.